These T cell receptor beta chains were read from a single sample in a study of identical twins. A single record per CDR3 protein comes from TCRdb applying MiXCR to the 5' RACE reads. The top ten clones hold approximately 0.94% of a sample with 690,000 or so distinct CDR3 sequences, around 8.3% of them seen once. These data also formed part of another study, on yellow fever vaccine responses in identical twins.

The specimen sequenced was PBMCs. Receptors were obtained from a woman aged 18 to 35 in good health. Each CDR3 is given with its conserved first and last residue. A D gene is named only where the DNA matches it firmly. A row's size may be missing; if present it is once, few, many or a size class.

D	V	size	J	CDR3	DNA
.	TRBV7-2	few	TRBJ2-3	CASRPGPNTDTQYF	TGTGCCAGCAGACCCGGGCCGAACACAGATACGCAGTATTTT
.	TRBV10-3	few	TRBJ2-5	CAISLGGDFQETQYF	TGTGCCATCAGTCTCGGAGGCGACTTCCAAGAGACCCAGTACTTC
TRBD1	TRBV11-2	many	TRBJ2-5	CASSKDREADLFGETQYF	TGTGCCAGCAGCAAGGACAGGGAGGCGGATTTATTTGGGGAGACCCAGTACTTC
TRBD1	TRBV2	few	TRBJ1-6	CASIPRGTGGSPLHF	TGTGCCAGCATTCCCAGGGGAACAGGGGGATCACCCCTCCACTTT
.	TRBV7-9	.	TRBJ2-7	CASSLPSGLSYEQYF	TGTGCCAGCAGCCTCCCCTCGGGGCTATCCTACGAGCAGTACTTC
TRBD2	TRBV20-1	.	TRBJ2-5	CSAAPLAGVRETQYF	TGCAGTGCTGCGCCACTAGCGGGAGTGAGGGAGACCCAGTACTTC
.	TRBV12-3/TRBV12-4	many	TRBJ1-5	CAGSGGSNQPQHF	TGTGCCGGTAGTGGGGGATCCAATCAGCCCCAGCATTTT
.	TRBV30	.	TRBJ2-5	CAWRIGAETQYF	TGTGCCTGGAGAATCGGGGCAGAGACCCAGTACTTC
TRBD2	TRBV4-3	many	TRBJ2-1	CASSRTSAYNEQFF	TGCGCCAGCAGCCGGACTAGCGCATACAATGAGCAGTTCTTC
.	TRBV20-1	.	TRBJ2-1	CSARSRSSQGYNEQFF	TGCAGTGCTCGTTCACGTTCGTCTCAGGGCTACAATGAGCAGTTCTTC
TRBD1	TRBV24-1	few	TRBJ2-7	CATSDRQGPSYEQYF	TGTGCCACCAGCGACCGACAGGGACCGTCCTACGAGCAGTACTTC
.	TRBV7-9	many	TRBJ2-3	CASSLVALRDTQYF	TGTGCCAGCAGCTTAGTTGCGCTACGGGATACGCAGTATTTT
TRBD2	TRBV6-1	.	TRBJ2-1	CATSSGKYNEQFF	TGTGCCACCTCTAGCGGAAAATACAATGAGCAGTTCTTC
.	TRBV11-1	few	TRBJ2-2	CASSLRVRTSNTGELFF	TGTGCCAGCAGCTTAAGGGTGAGGACGTCTAACACCGGGGAGCTGTTTTTT
.	TRBV5-4	many	TRBJ2-7	CASSFSSGEQYF	TGTGCCAGCAGCTTCAGCTCGGGCGAGCAGTACTTC
.	TRBV12-3/TRBV12-4	many	TRBJ1-1	CASSLGQSYTEAFF	TGTGCCAGCAGTTTAGGACAGTCTTACACTGAAGCTTTCTTT
.	TRBV3-1	many	TRBJ1-5	CASSQGQNSNQPQHF	TGTGCCAGCAGCCAAGGACAGAATAGCAATCAGCCCCAGCATTTT
.	TRBV6-1	.	TRBJ2-3	CASAPREGTDTQYF	TGTGCCAGCGCGCCCCGTGAAGGCACAGATACGCAGTATTTT
TRBD2	TRBV11-2	.	TRBJ2-1	CASSLDDSGAYNEQFF	TGTGCCAGCAGCTTAGATGATAGCGGGGCCTACAATGAGCAGTTCTTC
TRBD1	TRBV18	.	TRBJ2-3	CASSPRDSYSDTQYF	TGTGCCAGCTCACCACGGGACAGTTATTCAGATACGCAGTATTTT
.	TRBV28	few	TRBJ1-1	CASMRWGTTEAFF	TGTGCCAGCATGCGTTGGGGGACCACTGAAGCTTTCTTT
.	TRBV27	.	TRBJ1-6	CASSHDRDTNSPLHF	TGTGCCAGCAGTCACGACCGGGACACAAATTCACCCCTCCACTTT
TRBD1	TRBV29-1	few	TRBJ1-2	CSGVGTGNYGYTF	TGCAGCGGAGTCGGGACAGGGAACTATGGCTACACCTTC
.	TRBV6-1	few	TRBJ2-7	CASRKGGAALYEQYF	TGTGCCAGCAGGAAGGGGGGCGCAGCCCTATACGAGCAGTACTTC
.	TRBV28	.	TRBJ2-7	CASTVNTLLTYEQYF	TGTGCCAGCACGGTAAACACCCTCTTAACTTACGAGCAGTACTTC
.	TRBV6-4	few	TRBJ2-6	CASSIDSGANVLTF	TGTGCCAGCAGTATTGACTCTGGGGCCAACGTCCTGACTTTC
TRBD2	TRBV27	few	TRBJ2-7	CASGSPQAGVNEQYF	TGTGCCAGCGGCAGTCCTCAAGCGGGAGTCAACGAGCAGTACTTC
.	TRBV6-2/TRBV6-3	many	TRBJ1-1	CASSYGRITEAFF	TGTGCCAGCAGTTACGGGAGAATCACTGAAGCTTTCTTT
TRBD1	TRBV5-1	many	TRBJ2-7	CASSFSTGGSYEQYF	TGCGCCAGCAGCTTCTCTACAGGGGGATCTTACGAGCAGTACTTC
TRBD2	TRBV24-1	many	TRBJ2-2	CATSDSGGLALGTGELFF	TGTGCCACCAGTGATTCAGGGGGACTAGCCCTTGGGACCGGGGAGCTGTTTTTT
TRBD2	TRBV20-1	.	TRBJ2-7	CSACPGSGRHYEQYF	TGCAGTGCGTGTCCAGGTAGCGGGAGGCATTACGAGCAGTACTTC
.	TRBV7-9	many	TRBJ1-4	CASSATGTEKLFF	TGTGCCAGCAGCGCAACCGGGACAGAAAAACTGTTTTTT
.	TRBV20-1	.	TRBJ2-5	CSARDYVLWETQYF	TGCAGTGCTAGAGATTACGTGCTGTGGGAGACCCAGTACTTC
.	TRBV29-1	few	TRBJ1-5	CSVGVSQGQPQHF	TGCAGCGTGGGGGTGAGCCAAGGGCAGCCCCAGCATTTT
.	TRBV28	.	TRBJ1-2	CASSLYRQVLGYTF	TGTGCCAGCAGTTTATATCGACAGGTACTAGGCTACACCTTC
.	TRBV7-9	few	TRBJ1-4	CASSFGQGTNEKLFF	TGTGCCAGCAGCTTTGGGCAGGGAACTAATGAAAAACTGTTTTTT
.	TRBV20-1	.	TRBJ2-6	CSARDPAQANVLTF	TGCAGTGCTAGAGATCCGGCACAGGCCAACGTCCTGACTTTC
.	TRBV21-1	.	TRBJ2-7	CASAGQPRKEQYF	TGTGCCAGCGCGGGGCAGCCACGAAAGGAGCAGTACTTC
.	TRBV27	.	TRBJ2-6	CASSPYGTASRNTGANVLTF	TGTGCCAGCAGTCCCTATGGTACAGCCAGCAGAAATACTGGGGCCAACGTCCTGACTTTC
TRBD1	TRBV15	many	TRBJ1-1	CATSGGQGAFGTEAFF	TGTGCCACCTCGGGTGGGCAGGGGGCGTTTGGCACTGAAGCTTTCTTT
TRBD1	TRBV29-1	.	TRBJ1-1	CSEDRGYTEAFF	TGCAGCGAGGACAGGGGGTACACTGAAGCTTTCTTT
.	TRBV10-2	.	TRBJ2-7	CASSEPVSRASYEQYF	TGCGCCAGCAGTGAGCCGGTTTCCAGGGCCTCCTACGAGCAGTACTTC
TRBD1	TRBV5-6	few	TRBJ2-2	CASSPPRTGPSTGELFF	TGTGCCAGCAGCCCTCCTAGGACAGGGCCGAGCACCGGGGAGCTGTTTTTT